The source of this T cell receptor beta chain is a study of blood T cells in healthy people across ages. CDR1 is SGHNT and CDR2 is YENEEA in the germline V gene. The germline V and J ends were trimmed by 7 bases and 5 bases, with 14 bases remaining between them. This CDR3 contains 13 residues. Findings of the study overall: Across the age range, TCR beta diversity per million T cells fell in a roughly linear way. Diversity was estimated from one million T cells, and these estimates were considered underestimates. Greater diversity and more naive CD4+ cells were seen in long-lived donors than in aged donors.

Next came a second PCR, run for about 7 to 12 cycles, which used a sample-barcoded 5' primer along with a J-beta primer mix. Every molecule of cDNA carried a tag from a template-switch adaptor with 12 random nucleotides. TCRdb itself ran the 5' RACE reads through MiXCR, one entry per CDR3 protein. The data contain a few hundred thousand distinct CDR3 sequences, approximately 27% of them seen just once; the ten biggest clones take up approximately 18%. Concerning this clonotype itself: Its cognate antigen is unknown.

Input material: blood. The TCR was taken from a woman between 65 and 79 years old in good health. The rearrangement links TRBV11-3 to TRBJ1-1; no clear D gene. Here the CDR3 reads CASTKGLVTEAFF. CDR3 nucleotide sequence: TGTGCCAGCACAAAAGGATTGGTGACTGAAGCTTTCTTT.